This T cell receptor (beta chain) was retrieved from a study of blood T cell repertoires in COVID-19. Study information: Some COVID-19 samples were acute and others convalescent; all came from the United States, Italy and Spain.

Sequencing was performed with immunoSEQ multiplex PCR; in TCRdb, only in-frame clones are kept and a portion is missing. The table includes about 200,000 clones, less than 90% detected once. Sequenced: peripheral blood. The TCR was taken from a man aged 40-49 years with acute or convalescent COVID-19.

The CDR3 sequence is CATSEGGWNNEQFF. CDR3 nucleotides: TGTGCCACCAGTGAGGGGGGATGGAACAATGAGCAGTTCTTC. V is TRBV24-1 and J is TRBJ2-1, with D perhaps TRBD2 (6 bases). Trimming took 4 bases from V and 5 from J, leaving 11 bases between them. Germline V lookup: CDR1 KGHDR, CDR2 SFDVKD. This CDR3 has 14 amino acids.